This is a list of T cell receptor beta chains from one sample in a study of cytomegalovirus exposure and HLA in healthy donors. Method: immunoSEQ multiplex PCR; TCRdb's copy keeps in-frame clones and lacks some. The table lists fewer than 70,000 clones, roughly two thirds of them singletons. The specimen was PBMCs. The source is a man aged 50 to 60 in good health and CMV-seronegative. Each CDR3 is given with its conserved first and last residue. A D gene is named only where the DNA matches it firmly. Only part of the rows carry a size: once, few, many, or a class if the clone is expanded.

j_gene,abundance,d_gene,v_gene,CDR3aa,CDR3nt
TRBJ2-5,-,-,TRBV27,CASSLLGGVQETQYF,TGTGCCAGCAGTTTATTAGGGGGGGTCCAAGAGACCCAGTACTTC
TRBJ2-3,-,TRBD2,TRBV12-5,CASGLAAGGISTDTQYF,TGTGCTAGTGGTTTGGCAGCGGGGGGCATAAGCACAGATACGCAGTATTTT
TRBJ2-7,-,-,TRBV9,CASSVAQGLTYEQYF,TGTGCCAGCAGCGTAGCGCAGGGTCTGACCTACGAGCAGTACTTC
TRBJ1-2,-,TRBD1,TRBV6-5,CASSRQGRLGYTF,TGTGCCAGCAGCCGACAGGGGCGCCTTGGCTACACCTTC
TRBJ2-7,few,-,TRBV6-1,CASDVQGREQYF,TGTGCCAGCGATGTTCAGGGTCGCGAGCAGTACTTC
TRBJ1-1,-,-,TRBV9,CASSSRDTPRNTEAFF,TGTGCCAGCAGCAGCCGGGACACGCCGAGGAACACTGAAGCTTTCTTT
TRBJ1-5,-,-,TRBV5-1,CASSLDPRDSNQPQHF,TGCGCCAGCAGCTTGGATCCGCGGGACAGCAATCAGCCCCAGCATTTT
TRBJ2-3,-,-,TRBV19,CASKWASTDTQYF,TGTGCCAGTAAGTGGGCGAGCACAGATACGCAGTATTTT
TRBJ2-7,few,-,TRBV15,CATSRASGFYEQYF,TGTGCCACCAGCAGAGCGTCGGGTTTCTACGAGCAGTACTTC
TRBJ2-3,few,-,TRBV9,CASSADSLSTDTQYF,TGTGCCAGCAGCGCGGACAGTCTTAGCACAGATACGCAGTATTTT
TRBJ2-6,-,-,TRBV15,CATSSDSSGANVLTF,TGTGCCACCAGCAGCGACAGCTCTGGGGCCAACGTCCTGACTTTC
TRBJ2-2,-,TRBD1,TRBV18,CASSPGEDRGRTGELFF,TGTGCCAGCTCACCAGGGGAGGACAGGGGGCGCACCGGGGAGCTGTTTTTT
TRBJ1-1,-,TRBD1,TRBV5-1,CASSVDRVNTEAFF,TGCGCCAGCAGCGTGGACAGGGTGAACACTGAAGCTTTCTTT
TRBJ1-2,-,-,TRBV5-1,CASSLAGQGNYGYTF,TGCGCCAGCAGCTTGGCCGGGCAGGGGAACTATGGCTACACCTTC
TRBJ1-1,few,TRBD1,TRBV6-5,CASSLDRVNTEAFF,TGTGCCAGCAGTTTGGACAGGGTCAACACTGAAGCTTTCTTT
TRBJ1-1,-,-,TRBV25-1,CASSVPGEGTEAFF,TGTGCCAGCAGTGTCCCCGGGGAGGGCACTGAAGCTTTCTTT
TRBJ2-5,few,-,TRBV28,CASSSGVGETQYF,TGTGCCAGCAGTTCAGGGGTGGGGGAGACCCAGTACTTC
TRBJ1-1,once,-,TRBV7-9,CASTEPRGVGYTEAFF,TGTGCCAGCACCGAGCCGCGGGGGGTAGGGTACACTGAAGCTTTCTTT
TRBJ1-3,-,TRBD1,TRBV2,CASTLDRQPGNTIYF,TGTGCCAGCACCTTGGACAGGCAACCTGGAAACACCATATATTTT
TRBJ1-2,once,-,TRBV5-5,CASSLGEGVLDGYTF,TGTGCCAGCAGCTTGGGAGAGGGGGTACTTGATGGCTACACCTTC
TRBJ2-1,-,TRBD1,TRBV15,CATSGQGRNEQFF,TGTGCCACCAGCGGACAGGGGCGGAATGAGCAGTTCTTC
TRBJ2-7,-,-,TRBV2,CASRLLHSNYEQYF,TGTGCCAGCAGGTTACTTCACTCCAACTACGAGCAGTACTTC
TRBJ1-1,-,TRBD1,TRBV11-3,CASSRDRDTEAFF,TGTGCCAGCAGCCGCGACAGGGACACTGAAGCTTTCTTT
TRBJ2-5,-,TRBD2,TRBV5-1,CASSLAASSGQETQYF,TGCGCCAGCAGCTTGGCCGCTTCTAGCGGTCAAGAGACCCAGTACTTC
TRBJ2-5,-,-,TRBV7-9,CASSLTSSRETQYF,TGTGCCAGCAGCCTCACTAGCTCCAGGGAGACCCAGTACTTC
TRBJ1-2,-,TRBD1,TRBV15,CATSRERQGAGYGYTF,TGTGCCACCAGCAGAGAGCGCCAGGGGGCCGGCTATGGCTACACCTTC
TRBJ1-1,-,-,TRBV27,CASTGGRNTEAFF,TGTGCCAGCACAGGAGGAAGGAACACTGAAGCTTTCTTT
TRBJ1-1,few,TRBD1,TRBV2,CASRGRDRLRNTEAFF,TGTGCCAGCAGGGGCAGGGACAGATTAAGGAACACTGAAGCTTTCTTT
TRBJ2-7,-,TRBD2,TRBV11-2,CASSLVTGGQYF,TGTGCCAGCAGCTTAGTTACGGGGGGGCAGTACTTC
TRBJ2-3,once,-,TRBV5-1,CASSFAGPRGSTDTQYF,TGCGCCAGCAGCTTTGCGGGCCCTAGGGGGAGCACAGATACGCAGTATTTT
TRBJ1-6,few,TRBD1,TRBV6-1,CASSEASGTGNSPLHF,TGTGCCAGCAGTGAAGCTAGCGGGACAGGGAATTCACCCCTCCACTTT
TRBJ2-1,-,-,TRBV4-1,CASKRRQWHYNEQFF,TGCGCCAGCAAGCGAAGACAGTGGCATTATAATGAGCAGTTCTTC
TRBJ1-5,-,-,TRBV2,CASSAGNNQPQHF,TGTGCCAGCAGTGCGGGGAACAATCAGCCCCAGCATTTT
TRBJ2-7,-,-,TRBV7-9,CSSSPSSYEQYF,TGTTCCAGCAGCCCGAGCTCCTACGAGCAGTACTTC